This T cell receptor beta chain was obtained from a study of T-cell memory formation after mild COVID-19. A few counts support this clonotype. From germline, CDR1 is LGHNA and CDR2 YSLEER. V was shortened by 1 base and J by 2 bases, with 10 bases between the two germline ends. The CDR3 extends over 15 amino acids. TCRdb passed the 5' RACE reads through MiXCR, listing each CDR3 protein once. The sample includes some 310,000 distinct CDR3 sequences, 20% to 25% of them seen just once. The sequence derives from a man younger than 35 who had mild COVID-19 (a few samples of this study predate the infection). Cell type and time point are not known. Sequencing was carried out using PBMCs or a T cell subset sorted from them (not recorded which). The J gene is TRBJ2-3, the V gene TRBV4-3; D is ambiguous. CDR3 nucleotide sequence: TGCGCCAGCAGCCAAGGGGGTGGGCTCACAGATACGCAGTATTTT. This sequence encodes CASSQGGGLTDTQYF.